This TCR beta chain comes out of a study of T cells in Graves' hyperthyroidism and ophthalmopathy. Germline V gene data show CDR1 as MDHEN and CDR2 as SYDVKM. Deletions cut 6 bases from V and 2 bases from J, with 20 bases between. There are 16 residues in the CDR3. This clonotype was detected many times. Researchers took RNA transcripts and amplified the TCR beta CDR3 regions from them. With the HTBI primer set, the TCR CDR3 went through a first round of RT-PCR. TCRdb re-derived calls from the multiplex PCR reads in MiXCR, one entry per CDR3 protein. This sample has fewer than 650,000 distinct CDR3 sequences, with over 12% found just once.

Sequenced input: blood. The V gene is TRBV28, the J gene TRBJ2-7; D might be TRBD2 (6 bases). The receptor comes from a woman under 30 with Graves' ophthalmopathy. In DNA form, the CDR3 reads TGTGCCAGCAGCCGTTGGGCGGGGATGATTCCCTACGAGCAGTACTTC. Amino acids: CASSRWAGMIPYEQYF.